This T cell receptor (beta chain) was sequenced for a study of cytomegalovirus exposure and HLA in healthy donors. Germline V gene sequence: CDR1 LNHDA, CDR2 SQIVND (reference sequence). V was pared by 3 bases and J by 4 bases, with 12 bases between. The CDR3 has 14 residues. The PCR was carried out with 60 Vbeta primers and 13 Jbeta primers. Some clones are missing from TCRdb's copy, which holds only in-frame ones; the method was immunoSEQ multiplex PCR. The sample has more than 140,000 clones, approximately 79% seen once. Sequenced material: PBMCs. This sequence originates from a male donor in good health and CMV-seronegative. The chain joins TRBV19 to TRBJ1-2, with D tentatively TRBD1 (5 bases). The CDR3 coding sequence is TGTGCCAGTAGTATCCCAGCAGGGATCTATGGCTACACCTTC. It yields the protein CASSIPAGIYGYTF.